What follows are 27 T cell receptor beta chains derived from one specimen sequenced in a study of Tregs in tolerant kidney transplant recipients. This table comes from immunoSEQ multiplex PCR, and its TCRdb copy is limited to in-frame clones, with some not included. The sample shows just under 65,000 clones, 98% of them seen only once. Sequencing was performed on Tregs from blood, taken before the transplant. Receptors originate from a human donor who received a combined kidney and bone marrow transplant.

The rearrangement links TRBV7-2 to TRBJ2-5; tentatively, D is TRBD2 (5 bases). Germline assignment: CDR1 SGHTA and CDR2 FQGNSA. The CDR3 totals 14 residues. Deletions cut 1 base from V and 3 bases from J, with 9 bases between. CDR3 region: CASSLGVSEETQYF. The CDR3 DNA follows: TGTGCCAGCAGCTTAGGGGTTAGCGAAGAGACCCAGTACTTC.

The count of this clone is one. The sample carries other DNA sequences with the same CDR3. The chain recombines TRBV5-1 with TRBJ2-7; 11 bases are a match to TRBD1. Germline V gives CDR1 SGHRS, CDR2 YFSETQ. The CDR3 length is 15 residues. Trimming took 0 bases from V and 4 from J; bases not matched to a gene: 3. In nucleotides, the CDR3 is TGCGCCAGCAGCTTGGGGGGACAGGGGGGGTACGAGCAGTACTTC. This translates into CASSLGGQGGYEQYF.

The table lists this clone with a count of one. The V and J genes are TRBV21-1 and TRBJ2-7; the D segment call TRBD1 is taken from the table without a DNA check. TRBV21-1 has pseudogene status. The CDR3 is 12 amino acids. DNA for the CDR3: TGTGCCAGCAGCATCAAAACCTACGAGCAGTACTTC. Protein: CASSIKTYEQYF.

The chain has TRBV7-9 and TRBJ1-4; 8 bases map to TRBD1. This CDR3 is 14 amino acids long. V gave up 3 bases and J gave up 8 bases; unmatched junction bases: 5. CDR1 SEHNR and CDR2 FQNEAQ come from the germline V gene (reference sequence). Here the CDR3 reads CASSLDRAGEKLFF. DNA of the CDR3: TGTGCCAGCAGCTTGGACAGGGCCGGAGAAAAACTGTTTTTT.

V is TRBV28 and J is TRBJ1-6, with TRBD1 identical over 7 bases. The CDR3 extends over 15 amino acids. Germline lookup yields CDR1 MDHEN and CDR2 SYDVKM. The V gene end was trimmed by 4 bases and the J gene end by 6 bases; junction bases not matched to a gene: 6. The CDR3 loop reads CASSSQDRFNSPLHF. The DNA for the CDR3 is TGTGCCAGCAGTTCCCAGGACAGGTTTAATTCACCCCTCCACTTT. Complete variable domain (other parts from reference TRBV28 and TRBJ1-6): DVKVTQSSRYLVKRTGEKVFLECVQDMDHENMFWYRQDPGLGLRLIYFSYDVKMKEKGDIPEGYSVSREKKERFSLILESASTNQTSMYLCASSSQDRFNSPLHFGNGTRLTVT.

The rearrangement joins TRBV6-5 to TRBJ2-6; 7 nucleotides agree with TRBD1. The junction had 6 bases not matched to a gene; V was cut back by 6 bases and J by 4 bases. Germline CDR1 MNHEY, CDR2 SVGAGI. The CDR3 length is 15 residues. CDR3 in amino acids: CASRAGGSGANVLTF. In DNA form, the CDR3 reads TGTGCCAGCAGGGCAGGGGGATCCGGGGCCAACGTCCTGACTTTC.

J is TRBJ1-4 and V is TRBV4-1; no reliable D call. CDR1 and CDR2 (germline): MGHRA, YSYEKL. The V end lost 3 bases, the J end lost 1 base, and 12 bases lay between the germline ends. This CDR3 comprises 16 residues. The CDR3 sequence: CASSHGGLGTNEKLFF. CDR3 DNA sequence: TGCGCCAGCAGCCACGGCGGATTGGGAACTAATGAAAAACTGTTTTTT.

The chain uses TRBV10-2 and TRBJ2-4, with D possibly TRBD1 on 6 matching bases. The V gene lost 0 bases and the J gene lost 3 bases, with 12 bases spanning the gap. The germline gives CDR1 WSHSY, CDR2 SAAADI. This CDR3 region has 16 residues. The DNA for the CDR3 is TGCGCCAGCAGTGAGTCAGGAACAGGGATCAAAAACATTCAGTACTTC. Amino acid sequence: CASSESGTGIKNIQYF.

The genes are TRBV7-8 and TRBJ2-5; TRBD1 might be the D (6 bases). V gave up 4 bases and J gave up 2 bases, with 14 bases separating them. The CDR3 spans 15 residues. Germline CDR1 SGHVS, CDR2 FQNEAQ. The CDR3 reads CASSSGTYLQETQYF. Here the CDR3 DNA reads TGTGCCAGCAGCTCTGGGACATACCTTCAAGAGACCCAGTACTTC.

V is TRBV6-1 and J is TRBJ2-4; D possibly corresponds to TRBD1 (5 bases). V was cut by 6 bases and J by 8 bases, with 17 bases left in between. Looked up from germline, CDR1 is MNHNS and CDR2 is SASEGT. The CDR3 is 14 amino acids. CDR3 sequence (DNA): TGTGCCAGCAGCAAAACCGGGCCCAGGGACATTCAGTACTTC. This encodes CASSKTGPRDIQYF.

V is TRBV5-4 and J is TRBJ1-4; no firm D call. The CDR3 extends over 15 amino acids. Trimming left V 5 bases short and J 6 bases short, with 17 bases between. Germline V gene sequence: CDR1 SGHNT, CDR2 YYREEE (reference sequence). For the CDR3, the DNA is TGTGCCAGCAGTCGGCAGGAGGTCCCTGATGAAAAACTGTTTTTT. Residues: CASSRQEVPDEKLFF.

The chain is built from TRBV30 and TRBJ2-7; tentative D call: TRBD2 (5 bases). V was shortened by 2 bases and J by 2 bases, with 10 bases between the two germline ends. The germline gives CDR1 GTSNPN, CDR2 SVGIG (reference sequence). This CDR3 has 13 amino acids. In nucleotides, the CDR3 is TGTGCCTGGAGTCCGGGGATCACCTACGAGCAGTACTTC. Its translation is CAWSPGITYEQYF.

This clone came up once. V is TRBV5-1 and J is TRBJ1-2, with D hard to call. Germline loops: CDR1 SGHRS, CDR2 YFSETQ. V was clipped by 4 bases and J by 5 bases, with 18 bases between them. The CDR3 is 15 residues long. CDR3 bases: TGCGCCAGCAGCCGGCTCCCGGAAGGGAGGTATGGCTACACCTTC. Translated, it gives CASSRLPEGRYGYTF.

V is TRBV5-1 and J is TRBJ2-3; 13 bases line up with TRBD2. CDR1 is SGHRS, CDR2 YFSETQ, per germline. This CDR3 is built from 16 residues. After removal of 2 bases from V and 1 base from J, the junction contained 1 base not matched to a gene. The CDR3 is CASSLGLAGGTDTQYF. DNA for the CDR3: TGCGCCAGCAGCTTAGGACTAGCGGGGGGCACAGATACGCAGTATTTT.

This sequence joins TRBV4-3 and TRBJ2-1; D not resolved. Germline V CDR1 and CDR2: LGHNA, YSLEER. The CDR3 runs to 16 residues. V was pared by 4 bases and J by 0 bases, with 13 bases between. Here the CDR3 reads CASSPSGYSSYNEQFF. Here the CDR3 DNA reads TGCGCCAGCAGCCCCTCGGGTTATAGCTCCTACAATGAGCAGTTCTTC.

For this clone: Other DNA sequences in the sample encode the same CDR3. The chain uses TRBV19 and TRBJ1-5, with D maybe TRBD1 (6 bases). The V end was cut by 2 bases, the J end by 1 base, with 6 bases between. Germline V gene lookup returns CDR1 LNHDA and CDR2 SQIVND (reference sequence). The CDR3 is 14 amino acids. The DNA of the CDR3 is TGTGCCAGTAGTATAAGGGGGAGCAATCAGCCCCAGCATTTT. Translation gives CASSIRGSNQPQHF.

The J gene is TRBJ2-1, the V gene TRBV6-1; D possibly corresponds to TRBD2 (6 bases). The CDR3 consists of 14 residues. V was cut by 5 bases and J by 5 bases, with 13 bases left in between. The germline CDR1 and CDR2 sequences are MNHNS and SASEGT. CDR3 amino acids: CASSLAGFDNEQFF. DNA for the CDR3: TGTGCCAGCAGTCTGGCGGGGTTCGACAATGAGCAGTTCTTC.

The V call is TRBV11-3, the J call TRBJ2-2; 8 nucleotides agree with TRBD2. Germline loops: CDR1 SGHNT, CDR2 YENEEA. With V trimmed by 4 bases and J by 3 bases, 4 bases remained unmatched. This CDR3 is 15 amino acids long. CDR3 sequence: CASSSGGTHTGELFF. CDR3 nucleotide sequence: TGTGCCAGCAGCTCGGGGGGGACCCACACCGGGGAGCTGTTTTTT.

Remarks on this clone: At one boundary the junction diverges from the germline segment, which might be a read error. J is TRBJ2-7 and V is TRBV7-2; possible D gene TRBD2, 5 bases. Looked up from germline, CDR1 is SGHTA and CDR2 is FQGNSA. The CDR3 length is 15 residues. CDR3 region: CASSLASGTVYEQYF. In DNA, the CDR3 is TGTGCCAGCAGCCTAGCATCAGGAACGGTCTACGAGCAGTACTTC.

V is TRBV12-5 and J is TRBJ2-7; tentative D call: TRBD1 (6 bases). The CDR3 runs 15 residues. Germline V gives CDR1 LGHNT, CDR2 FRNRAP. With 4 bases removed from V and 0 bases from J, the gap between germline ends came to 13 bases. The CDR3 loop reads CASGSIGQFSYEQYF. The DNA for the CDR3 is TGTGCTAGTGGTTCGATCGGACAGTTCTCCTACGAGCAGTACTTC.

This clone has only one observation. J is TRBJ2-7 and V is TRBV10-2; D not resolved. This CDR3 has 13 residues. Per germline, CDR1 WSHSY and CDR2 SAAADI. With 8 bases removed from V and 1 base from J, the gap between germline ends came to 12 bases. For the CDR3, the DNA is TGCGCCAGCCTCGCACACAGTTCCTACGAGCAGTACTTC. Translation gives CASLAHSSYEQYF.

V and J are TRBV5-1 and TRBJ2-5; 7 bases map to TRBD1. V was clipped by 2 bases and J by 2 bases; unmatched bases: 6. Germline V CDR1 and CDR2: SGHRS, YFSETQ. This CDR3 region has 15 residues. CDR3 loop: CASSLSGTAQETQYF. The CDR3 bases are TGCGCCAGCAGCTTATCCGGGACAGCTCAAGAGACCCAGTACTTC.

The CDR3 DNA reads as TGTGCCAGCAGCGTCGACTACGGAAATGAGCAGTTCTTC. Encoded protein: CASSVDYGNEQFF. V gene TRBV9 combines with J gene TRBJ2-1; weak D call: TRBD2 (5 bases). Germline lookup yields CDR1 SGDLS and CDR2 YYNGEE. The V gene lost 2 bases and the J gene lost 7 bases, with 10 bases spanning the gap. CDR3 length: 13 amino acids.

This rearrangement joins TRBV30 to TRBJ1-2; D might be TRBD1 (6 bases). Looked up from germline, CDR1 is GTSNPN and CDR2 is SVGIG (reference sequence). This CDR3 is built from 13 residues. The V and J ends lost 0 bases and 4 bases respectively, with 9 bases between them. The CDR3 nucleotides are TGTGCCTGGAGTGTAACAGGGAGCTATGGCTACACCTTC. Its translation: CAWSVTGSYGYTF.

The rearrangement links TRBV28 to TRBJ2-7; D is possibly TRBD2 (6 bases). The CDR3 is 15 amino acids. V lost 2 bases and J 1 base, leaving 12 bases between the germline ends. Looked up from germline, CDR1 is MDHEN and CDR2 is SYDVKM. The CDR3 reads CASSLGGTLSYEQYF. The CDR3 DNA follows: TGTGCCAGCAGTTTAGGGGGGACTCTATCCTACGAGCAGTACTTC.

This CDR3 is CAWSIDRSSSYNSPLHF. The CDR3 DNA reads as TGTGCCTGGAGTATCGACAGATCGAGCTCCTATAATTCACCCCTCCACTTT. V and J are TRBV30 and TRBJ1-6, with D possibly being TRBD1 (5 bases). V gave up 2 bases and J gave up 0 bases, with 14 bases separating them. Germline assignment: CDR1 GTSNPN and CDR2 SVGIG (reference sequence). The CDR3 is made up of 17 amino acids. Filled out from reference TRBV30 and TRBJ1-6, the complete variable domain reads SQTIHQWPATLVQPVGSPLSLECTVEGTSNPNLYWYRQAAGRGLQLLFYSVGIGQISSEVPQNLSASRPQDRQFILSSKKLLLSDSGFYLCAWSIDRSSSYNSPLHFGNGTRLTVT.

The V and J genes are TRBV10-3 and TRBJ1-1; D gene ambiguous. Germline-derived CDR1 and CDR2 are ENHRY and SYGVKD. Trimming shortened V by 3 bases and J by 5 bases, and 16 bases separated the two germline ends. The CDR3 consists of 15 residues. CDR3 in amino acids: CAISDSEGVVTEAFF. The CDR3 DNA reads TGTGCCATCAGTGATTCTGAGGGAGTAGTGACTGAAGCTTTCTTT.